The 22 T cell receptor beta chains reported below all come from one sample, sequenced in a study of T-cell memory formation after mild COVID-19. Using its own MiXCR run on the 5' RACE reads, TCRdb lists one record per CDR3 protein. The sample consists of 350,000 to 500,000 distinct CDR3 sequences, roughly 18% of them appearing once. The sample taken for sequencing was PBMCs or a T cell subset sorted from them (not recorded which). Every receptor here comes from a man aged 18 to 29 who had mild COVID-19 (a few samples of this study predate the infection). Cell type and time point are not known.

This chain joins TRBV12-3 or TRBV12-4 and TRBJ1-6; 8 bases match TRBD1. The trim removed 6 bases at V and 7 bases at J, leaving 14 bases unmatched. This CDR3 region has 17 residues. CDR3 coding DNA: TGTGCCAGCAGCCACACTCCCGGGACAGGACCAAATTCACCCCTCCACTTT. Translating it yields CASSHTPGTGPNSPLHF.

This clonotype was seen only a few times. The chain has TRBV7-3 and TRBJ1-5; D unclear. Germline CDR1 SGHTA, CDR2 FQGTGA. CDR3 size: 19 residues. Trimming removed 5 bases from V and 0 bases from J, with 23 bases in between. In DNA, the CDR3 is TGTGCCAGCAGCCTCCCGACCTGGAGGGCGACTTATAGCAATCAGCCCCAGCATTTT. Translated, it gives CASSLPTWRATYSNQPQHF.

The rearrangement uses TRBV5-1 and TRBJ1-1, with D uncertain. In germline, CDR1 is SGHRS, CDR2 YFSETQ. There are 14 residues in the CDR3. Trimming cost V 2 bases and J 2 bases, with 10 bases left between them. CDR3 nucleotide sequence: TGCGCCAGCAGCTTTGCAGGTGCCAACACTGAAGCTTTCTTT. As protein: CASSFAGANTEAFF.

In nucleotides, the CDR3 is TGCGCCAGCAGCTCCCCGACAGGGAGCTACGAGCAGTACTTC. Translating gives CASSSPTGSYEQYF. The chain couples TRBV5-1 to TRBJ2-7; TRBD1 agrees at 7 bases. Trimming at V came to 3 bases and at J to 3 bases, leaving 6 bases not matched to a gene. Germline CDR1 reads SGHRS; CDR2 reads YFSETQ. This CDR3 has 14 residues.

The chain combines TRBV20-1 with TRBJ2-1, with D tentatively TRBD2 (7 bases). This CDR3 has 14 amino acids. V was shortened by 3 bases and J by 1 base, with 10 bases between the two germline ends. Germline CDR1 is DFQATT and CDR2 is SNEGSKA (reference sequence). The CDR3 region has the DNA TGCAGTGCTAGTAGGGGGGGGTCCTACAATGAGCAGTTCTTC. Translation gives CSASRGGSYNEQFF.

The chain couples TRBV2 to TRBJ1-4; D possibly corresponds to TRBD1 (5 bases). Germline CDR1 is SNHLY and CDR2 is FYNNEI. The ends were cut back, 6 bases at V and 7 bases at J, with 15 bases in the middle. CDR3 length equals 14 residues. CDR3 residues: CASRTTTELEKLFF. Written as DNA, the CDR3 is TGTGCCAGCAGAACGACGACAGAGCTTGAAAAACTGTTTTTT.

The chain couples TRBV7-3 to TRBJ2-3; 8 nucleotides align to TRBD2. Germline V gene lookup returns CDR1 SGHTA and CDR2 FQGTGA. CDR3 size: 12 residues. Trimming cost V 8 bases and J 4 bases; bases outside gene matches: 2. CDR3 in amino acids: CASRGGSDTQYF. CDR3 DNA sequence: TGTGCCAGCCGGGGGGGGTCAGATACGCAGTATTTT. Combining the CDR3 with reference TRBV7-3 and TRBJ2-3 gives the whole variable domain GAGVSQTPSNKVTEKGKYVELRCDPISGHTALYWYRQSLGQGPEFLIYFQGTGAADDSGLPNDRFFAVRPEGSVSTLKIQRTERGDSAVYLCASRGGSDTQYFGPGTRLTVL.

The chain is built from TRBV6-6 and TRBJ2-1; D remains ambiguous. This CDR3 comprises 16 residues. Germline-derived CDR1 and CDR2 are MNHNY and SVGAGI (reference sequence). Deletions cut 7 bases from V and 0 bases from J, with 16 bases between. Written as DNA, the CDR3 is TGTGCCAGCACCGCGGCCACGAAGAGCTCCTACAATGAGCAGTTCTTC. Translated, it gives CASTAATKSSYNEQFF.

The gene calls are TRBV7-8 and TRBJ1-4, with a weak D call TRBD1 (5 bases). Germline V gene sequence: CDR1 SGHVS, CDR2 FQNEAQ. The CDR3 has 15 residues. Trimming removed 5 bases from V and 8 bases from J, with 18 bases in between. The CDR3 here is CASSKNRSQREKLFF. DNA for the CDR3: TGTGCCAGCAGCAAAAACAGGTCCCAAAGGGAAAAACTGTTTTTT.

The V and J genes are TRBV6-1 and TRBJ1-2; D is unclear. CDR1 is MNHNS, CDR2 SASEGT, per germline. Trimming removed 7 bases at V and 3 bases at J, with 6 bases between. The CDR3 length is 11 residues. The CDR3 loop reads CASKVDYGYTF. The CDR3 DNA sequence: TGTGCCAGCAAGGTTGACTATGGCTACACCTTC.

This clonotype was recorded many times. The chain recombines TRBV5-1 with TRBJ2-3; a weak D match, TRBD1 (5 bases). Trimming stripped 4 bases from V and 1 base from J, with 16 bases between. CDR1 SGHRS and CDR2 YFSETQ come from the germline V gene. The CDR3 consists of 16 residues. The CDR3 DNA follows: TGCGCCAGCAGCGGTTCAGCAGGGATGGGCACAGATACGCAGTATTTT. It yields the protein CASSGSAGMGTDTQYF.

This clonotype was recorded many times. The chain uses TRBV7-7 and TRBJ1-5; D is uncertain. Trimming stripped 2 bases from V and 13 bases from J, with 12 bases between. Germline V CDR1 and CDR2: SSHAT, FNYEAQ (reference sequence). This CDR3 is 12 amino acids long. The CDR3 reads CASSLKSGFQHF. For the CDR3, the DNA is TGTGCCAGCAGCTTAAAGTCGGGGTTTCAGCATTTT.

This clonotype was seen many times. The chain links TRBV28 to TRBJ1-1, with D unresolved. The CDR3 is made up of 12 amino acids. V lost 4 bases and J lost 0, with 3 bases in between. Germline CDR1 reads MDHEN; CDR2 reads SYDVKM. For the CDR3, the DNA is TGTGCCAGCAGTTCAGTGAACACTGAAGCTTTCTTT. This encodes CASSSVNTEAFF.

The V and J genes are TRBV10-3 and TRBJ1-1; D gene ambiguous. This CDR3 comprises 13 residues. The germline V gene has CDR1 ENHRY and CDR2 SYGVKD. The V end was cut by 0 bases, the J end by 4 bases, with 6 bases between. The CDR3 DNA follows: TGTGCCATCAGTGAGTCTTTGGGCACTGAAGCTTTCTTT. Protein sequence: CAISESLGTEAFF.

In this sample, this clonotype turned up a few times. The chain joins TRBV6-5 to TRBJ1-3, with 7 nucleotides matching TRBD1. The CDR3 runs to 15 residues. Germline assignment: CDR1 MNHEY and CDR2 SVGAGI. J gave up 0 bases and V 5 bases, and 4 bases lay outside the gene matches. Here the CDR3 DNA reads TGTGCCAGCAGTCTACAGGGGTTCTCTGGAAACACCATATATTTT. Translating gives CASSLQGFSGNTIYF.

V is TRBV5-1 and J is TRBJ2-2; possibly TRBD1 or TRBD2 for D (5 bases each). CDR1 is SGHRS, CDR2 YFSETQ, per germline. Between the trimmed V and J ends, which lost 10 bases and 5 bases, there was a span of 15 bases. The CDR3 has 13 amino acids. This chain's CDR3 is CAGRGDPTGELFF. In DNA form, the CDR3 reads TGCGCCGGCCGTGGGGACCCAACCGGGGAGCTGTTTTTT.

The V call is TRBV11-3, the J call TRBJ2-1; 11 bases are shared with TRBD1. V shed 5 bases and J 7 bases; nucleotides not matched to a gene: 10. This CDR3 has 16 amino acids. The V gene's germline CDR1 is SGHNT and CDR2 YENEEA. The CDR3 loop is CASSPPGQGALNEQFF. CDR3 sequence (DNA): TGTGCCAGCAGCCCCCCCGGACAGGGGGCTTTAAATGAGCAGTTCTTC. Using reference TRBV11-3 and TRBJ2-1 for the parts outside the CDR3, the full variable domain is EAGVVQSPRYKIIEKKQPVAFWCNPISGHNTLYWYLQNLGQGPELLIRYENEEAVDDSQLPKDRFSAERLKGVDSTLKIQPAELGDSAVYLCASSPPGQGALNEQFFGPGTRLTVL.

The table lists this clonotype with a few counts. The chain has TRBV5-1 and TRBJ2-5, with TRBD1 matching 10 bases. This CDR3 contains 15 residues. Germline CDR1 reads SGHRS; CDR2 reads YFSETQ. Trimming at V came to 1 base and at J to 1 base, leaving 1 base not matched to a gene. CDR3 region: CASSLRDRGQETQYF. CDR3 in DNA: TGCGCCAGCAGCTTGAGGGACAGGGGCCAAGAGACCCAGTACTTC.

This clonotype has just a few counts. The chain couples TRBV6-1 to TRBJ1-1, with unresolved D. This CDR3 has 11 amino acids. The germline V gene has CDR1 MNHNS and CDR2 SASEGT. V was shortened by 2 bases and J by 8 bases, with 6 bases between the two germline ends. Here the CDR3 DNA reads TGTGCCAGCAGTGAATTAGTAGAAGCTTTCTTT. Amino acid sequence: CASSELVEAFF.

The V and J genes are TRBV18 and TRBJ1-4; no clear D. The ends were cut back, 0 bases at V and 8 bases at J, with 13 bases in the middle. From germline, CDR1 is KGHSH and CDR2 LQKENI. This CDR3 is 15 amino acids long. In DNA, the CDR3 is TGTGCCAGCTCACCACCCCGGGCAAGAGGGGAAAAACTGTTTTTT. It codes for CASSPPRARGEKLFF.

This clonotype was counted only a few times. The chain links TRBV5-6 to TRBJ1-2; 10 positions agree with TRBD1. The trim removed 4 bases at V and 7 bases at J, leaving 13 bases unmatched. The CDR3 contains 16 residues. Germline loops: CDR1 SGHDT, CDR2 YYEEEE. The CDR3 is CASSLEGDRGLRGYTF. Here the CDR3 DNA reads TGTGCCAGCAGCCTGGAGGGGGACAGGGGTCTTCGTGGCTACACCTTC.

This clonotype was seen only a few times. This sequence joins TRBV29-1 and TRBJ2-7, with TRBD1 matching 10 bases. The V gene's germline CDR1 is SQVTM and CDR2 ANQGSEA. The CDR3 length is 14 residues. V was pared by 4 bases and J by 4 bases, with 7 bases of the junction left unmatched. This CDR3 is CSVAGDRGPYEQYF. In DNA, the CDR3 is TGCAGCGTTGCCGGGGACAGGGGACCATACGAGCAGTACTTC.